The source of this T cell receptor (beta chain) is a study of T-cell reconstitution after alpha-beta-depleted transplantation in children. The V end lost 11 bases, the J end lost 7 bases, and 24 bases lay between the germline ends. The CDR3 length is 15 residues. Germline V CDR1 and CDR2: MDHEN, SYDVKM. This clonotype was seen many times. Preparation of the TCRbeta library used unique molecular identifiers. TCRdb reprocessed the PCR reads with MiXCR, giving one entry per CDR3 protein. The sample shows hundreds of thousands of distinct CDR3 sequences, about 12% of them seen only once. The receptor was derived from a girl aged 2 to 10 with congenital amegakaryocytic thrombocytopenia, due to receive a stem cell transplant. The sequenced sample was PBMCs, obtained before TCRalphabeta/CD19-depleted stem cell transplant. V usage is TRBV28 and J usage is TRBJ1-5, with a tentative D call TRBD1 (6 bases). CDR3 loop: CASRGQVVLTQPQHF. CDR3 nucleotides: TGTGCCTCCCGGGGGCAGGTAGTACTCACCCAGCCCCAGCATTTT.